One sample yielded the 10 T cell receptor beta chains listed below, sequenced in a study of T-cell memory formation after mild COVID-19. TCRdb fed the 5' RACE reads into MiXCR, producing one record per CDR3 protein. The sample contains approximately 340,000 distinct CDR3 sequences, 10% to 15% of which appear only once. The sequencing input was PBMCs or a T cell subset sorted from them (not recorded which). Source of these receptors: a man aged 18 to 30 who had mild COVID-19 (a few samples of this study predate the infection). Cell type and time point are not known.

The CDR3 region has the DNA TGTGCCAGCAGTTTCGGACGGCTGAGCTCCTACAATGAGCAGTTCTTC. Translating it yields CASSFGRLSSYNEQFF. The rearrangement uses TRBV6-2 or TRBV6-3 and TRBJ2-1, with unresolved D. Trimming removed 4 bases at V and 0 bases at J, with 13 bases between. The CDR3 extends over 16 amino acids. Looked up from germline, CDR1 is MNHEY and CDR2 is SVGEGT.

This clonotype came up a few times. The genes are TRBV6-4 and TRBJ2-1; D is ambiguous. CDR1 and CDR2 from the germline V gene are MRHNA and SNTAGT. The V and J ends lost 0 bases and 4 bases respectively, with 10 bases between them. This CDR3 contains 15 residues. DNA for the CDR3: TGTGCCAGCAGTGACTCCCAGGTGGGTTACAATGAGCAGTTCTTC. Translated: CASSDSQVGYNEQFF.

This chain's CDR3 is CASRRTGTTNTDTQYF. The CDR3 DNA reads TGTGCCAGCAGAAGAACCGGGACTACAAACACAGATACGCAGTATTTT. The genes are TRBV6-5 and TRBJ2-3; 7 bases align to TRBD2. J lost 2 bases, V lost 6 bases, and 11 bases had no gene match. The CDR3 is made up of 16 amino acids. The germline gives CDR1 MNHEY, CDR2 SVGAGI.

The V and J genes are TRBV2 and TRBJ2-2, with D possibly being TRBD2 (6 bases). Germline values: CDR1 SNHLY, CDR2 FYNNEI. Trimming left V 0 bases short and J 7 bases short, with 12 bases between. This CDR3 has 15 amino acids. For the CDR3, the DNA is TGTGCCAGCAGTGAAGCGGGGGGATTAAGCGGGGAGCTGTTTTTT. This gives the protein CASSEAGGLSGELFF.

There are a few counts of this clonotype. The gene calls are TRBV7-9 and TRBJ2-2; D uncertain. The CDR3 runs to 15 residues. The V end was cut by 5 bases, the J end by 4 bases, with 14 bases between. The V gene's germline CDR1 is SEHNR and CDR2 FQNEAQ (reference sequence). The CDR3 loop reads CASSPKVESTGELFF. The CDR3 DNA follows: TGTGCCAGCAGCCCCAAGGTCGAGAGCACCGGGGAGCTGTTTTTT.

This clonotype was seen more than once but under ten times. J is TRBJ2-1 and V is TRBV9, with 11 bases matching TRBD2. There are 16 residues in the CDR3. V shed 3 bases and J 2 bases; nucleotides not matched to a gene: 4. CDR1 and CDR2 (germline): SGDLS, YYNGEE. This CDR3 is CASSGLAGGTYNEQFF. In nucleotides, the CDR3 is TGTGCCAGCAGCGGTCTAGCGGGGGGTACCTACAATGAGCAGTTCTTC.

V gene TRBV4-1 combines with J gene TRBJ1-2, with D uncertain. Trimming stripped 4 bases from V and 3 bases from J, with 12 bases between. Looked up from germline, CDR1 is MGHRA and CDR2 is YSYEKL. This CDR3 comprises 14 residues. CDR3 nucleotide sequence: TGCGCCAGCAGCCCCCGGCAGACCGACTATGGCTACACCTTC. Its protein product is CASSPRQTDYGYTF.

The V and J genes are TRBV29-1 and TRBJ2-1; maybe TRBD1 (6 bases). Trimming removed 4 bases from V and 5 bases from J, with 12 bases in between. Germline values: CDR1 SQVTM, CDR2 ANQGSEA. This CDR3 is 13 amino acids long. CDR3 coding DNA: TGCAGCGTTGTGGACAGAATAGACAATGAGCAGTTCTTC. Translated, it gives CSVVDRIDNEQFF.

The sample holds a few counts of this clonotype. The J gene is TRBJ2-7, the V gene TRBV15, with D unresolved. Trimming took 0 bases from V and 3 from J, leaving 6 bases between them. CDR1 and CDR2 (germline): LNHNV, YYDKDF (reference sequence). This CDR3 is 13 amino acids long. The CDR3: CATSRENGYEQYV. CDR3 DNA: TGTGCCACCAGCAGAGAAAACGGCTACGAGCAGTACGTC.

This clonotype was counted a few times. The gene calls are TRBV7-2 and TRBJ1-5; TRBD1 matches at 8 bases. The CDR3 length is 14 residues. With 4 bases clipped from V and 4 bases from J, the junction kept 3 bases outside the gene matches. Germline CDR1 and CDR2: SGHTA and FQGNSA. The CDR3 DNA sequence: TGTGCCAGCAGCTGGACAGGGCTTAATCAGCCCCAGCATTTT. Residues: CASSWTGLNQPQHF.